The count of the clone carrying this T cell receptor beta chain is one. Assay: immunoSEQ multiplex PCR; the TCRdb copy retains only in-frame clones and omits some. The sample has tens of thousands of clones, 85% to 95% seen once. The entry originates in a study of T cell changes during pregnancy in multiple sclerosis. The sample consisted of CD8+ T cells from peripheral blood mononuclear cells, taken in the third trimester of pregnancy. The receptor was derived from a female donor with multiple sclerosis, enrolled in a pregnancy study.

The CDR3 sequence: CASSGPATYGYTF. CDR3 nucleotides: TGCGCCAGCTCGGGTCCAGCCACCTATGGCTACACCTTC. The chain links TRBV10-2 to TRBJ1-2; D remains unclear. Deletions cut 8 bases from V and 4 bases from J, with 14 bases between. The CDR3 consists of 13 residues. Germline-derived CDR1 and CDR2 are WSHSY and SAAADI.